The present T cell receptor (beta chain) was sequenced within a study of technical replicates of blood from a few donors. Generated by immunoSEQ multiplex PCR, the TCRdb table keeps only in-frame clones and is missing some. This sample carries approximately 75,000 clones, around 97% of them seen once, and the ten largest clones take around 0.28%. The CDR3 is 14 amino acids. The ends lost 4 bases at V and 1 base at J; junction bases unmatched: 1. Germline values: CDR1 SGHVS, CDR2 FNYEAQ. The sequenced sample was T cells isolated from PBMCs. This rearrangement joins TRBV7-6 to TRBJ1-1; 9 nucleotides line up with TRBD1. This TCR was sampled from a human donor in good health. DNA for the CDR3: TGTGCCAGCAGCTCGGGACAGGGGAACACTGAAGCTTTCTTT. Translated, it gives CASSSGQGNTEAFF.